This TCR beta chain appears in the sequencing data of a study of T cell changes during pregnancy in multiple sclerosis. This clone was picked up one time. Using immunoSEQ multiplex PCR, the repertoire was profiled, and TCRdb retains in-frame clones only, with some absent. This sample has approximately 92,000 clones, with over 80% found just once. V lost 4 bases to trimming and J lost 9 bases, with 7 bases between them. The CDR3 has 11 amino acids. Per the germline V gene, CDR1 is SGHTA and CDR2 is FQGNSA. This rearrangement joins TRBV7-2 to TRBJ2-1; D call uncertain. The specimen comprised peripheral blood, sampled in the first trimester of pregnancy. The sequence derives from a female donor with multiple sclerosis, enrolled in a pregnancy study. The CDR3 sequence: CASSSSSEQFF. The CDR3 nucleotides read TGTGCCAGCAGCTCCTCGTCTGAGCAGTTCTTC.